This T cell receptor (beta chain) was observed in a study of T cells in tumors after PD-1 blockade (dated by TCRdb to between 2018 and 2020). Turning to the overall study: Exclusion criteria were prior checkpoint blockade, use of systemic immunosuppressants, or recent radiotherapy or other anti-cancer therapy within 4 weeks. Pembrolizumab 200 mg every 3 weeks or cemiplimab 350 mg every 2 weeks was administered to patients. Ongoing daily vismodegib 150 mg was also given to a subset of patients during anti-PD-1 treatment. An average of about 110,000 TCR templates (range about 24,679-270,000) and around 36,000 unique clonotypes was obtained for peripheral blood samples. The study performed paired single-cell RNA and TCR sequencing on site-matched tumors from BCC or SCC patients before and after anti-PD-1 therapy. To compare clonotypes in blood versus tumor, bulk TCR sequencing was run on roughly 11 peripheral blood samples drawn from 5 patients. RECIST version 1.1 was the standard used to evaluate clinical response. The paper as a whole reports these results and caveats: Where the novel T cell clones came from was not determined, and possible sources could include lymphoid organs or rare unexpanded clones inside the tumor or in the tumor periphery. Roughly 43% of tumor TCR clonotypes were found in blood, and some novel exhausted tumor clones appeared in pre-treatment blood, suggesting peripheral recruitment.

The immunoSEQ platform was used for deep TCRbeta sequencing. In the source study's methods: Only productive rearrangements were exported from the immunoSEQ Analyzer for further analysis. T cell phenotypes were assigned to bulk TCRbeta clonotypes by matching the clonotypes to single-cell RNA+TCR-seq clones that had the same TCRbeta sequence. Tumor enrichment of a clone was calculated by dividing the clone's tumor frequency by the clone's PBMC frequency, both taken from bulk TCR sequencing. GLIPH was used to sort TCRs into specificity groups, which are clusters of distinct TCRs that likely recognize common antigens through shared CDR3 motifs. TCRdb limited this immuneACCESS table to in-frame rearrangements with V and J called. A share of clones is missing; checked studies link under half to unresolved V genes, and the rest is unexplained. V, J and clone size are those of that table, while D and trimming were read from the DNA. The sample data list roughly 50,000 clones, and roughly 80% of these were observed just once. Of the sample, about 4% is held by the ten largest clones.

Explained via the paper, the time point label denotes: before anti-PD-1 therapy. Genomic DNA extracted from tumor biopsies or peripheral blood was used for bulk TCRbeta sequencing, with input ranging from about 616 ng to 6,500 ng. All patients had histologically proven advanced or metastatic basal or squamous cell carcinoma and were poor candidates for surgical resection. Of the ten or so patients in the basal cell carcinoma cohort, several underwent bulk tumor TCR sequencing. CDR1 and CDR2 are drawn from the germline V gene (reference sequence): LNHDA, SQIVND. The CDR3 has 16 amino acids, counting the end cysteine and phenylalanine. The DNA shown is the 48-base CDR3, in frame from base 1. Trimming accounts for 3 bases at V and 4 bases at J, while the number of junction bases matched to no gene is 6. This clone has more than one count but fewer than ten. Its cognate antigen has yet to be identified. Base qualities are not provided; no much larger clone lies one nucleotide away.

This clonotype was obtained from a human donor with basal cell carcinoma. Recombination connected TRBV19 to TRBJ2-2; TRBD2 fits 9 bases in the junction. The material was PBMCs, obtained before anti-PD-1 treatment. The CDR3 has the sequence CASSIYSGGSTGELFF. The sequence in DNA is TGTGCCAGTAGTATTTATAGCGGGGGATCCACCGGGGAGCTGTTTTTT.